Below, 25 T cell receptor beta chains from the same sample are listed, as sequenced in a study of memory CD4+ T cells and cytomegalovirus serostatus. The sort gate was single viable CD3+CD4+CD8-CD45RO+ cells for memory CD4+ T cells. Sequenced by immunoSEQ multiplex PCR; TCRdb stores in-frame clones only, minus some. Of 45,000 to 70,000 clones listed, around 82% are singletons. The sample was memory CD4+ T cells from blood. The receptor set was obtained from an adult in good health and CMV-seronegative. Some clones in this sample may be carry-over from other donors' samples.

The CDR3 region has the DNA TGCGCCAGCAGCTTGCAGTCCCATAATTCACCCCTCCACTTT. This codes for CASSLQSHNSPLHF. The rearrangement links TRBV5-1 to TRBJ1-6; the D is unclear. The V end lost 1 base, the J end lost 5 bases, and 7 bases lay between the germline ends. From germline, CDR1 is SGHRS and CDR2 YFSETQ. The CDR3 loop spans 14 amino acids.

J is TRBJ2-6 and V is TRBV5-4; a weak D match, TRBD1 (5 bases). CDR3 length: 15 residues. Looked up from germline, CDR1 is SGHNT and CDR2 is YYREEE (reference sequence). V shed 4 bases and J shed 2 bases, with 10 bases lying between them. The CDR3 sequence is CASSLSGTGANVLTF. As DNA, the CDR3 is TGTGCCAGCAGCCTCTCAGGGACTGGGGCCAACGTCCTGACTTTC.

The V and J genes are TRBV5-4 and TRBJ2-5; D is ambiguous. Trimming removed 0 bases at V and 1 base at J, with 7 bases between. The CDR3 length is 14 residues. CDR1 and CDR2 (germline): SGHNT, YYREEE (reference sequence). The CDR3: CASSLGTAQETQYF. The CDR3 DNA follows: TGTGCCAGCAGCTTGGGCACAGCCCAAGAGACCCAGTACTTC.

This clone was seen a single time. V and J are TRBV30 and TRBJ2-7; 9 nucleotides match TRBD2. V shed 7 bases and J 2 bases; nucleotides not matched to a gene: 12. Germline V gene data show CDR1 as GTSNPN and CDR2 as SVGIG (reference sequence). CDR3 length: 15 amino acids. For the CDR3, the DNA is TGTGCCTTGGCTCAGACTAGCGGTTTGCCCTACGAGCAGTACTTC. Encoded protein: CALAQTSGLPYEQYF.

The chain uses TRBV7-9 and TRBJ2-7, with D perhaps TRBD2 (6 bases). The CDR3 loop spans 15 amino acids. Germline loops: CDR1 SEHNR, CDR2 FQNEAQ (reference sequence). Trimming cost V 4 bases and J 2 bases, with 15 bases left between them. CDR3 nucleotide sequence: TGTGCCAGCAGCTATGAGCGGGCAACTCCCTACGAGCAGTACTTC. Translated: CASSYERATPYEQYF.

The rearrangement joins TRBV5-1 to TRBJ2-1, with a weak D call TRBD2 (6 bases). The CDR3 extends over 14 amino acids. CDR1 is SGHRS and CDR2 is YFSETQ in the germline V gene. The V end was cut by 4 bases, the J end by 2 bases, with 10 bases between. The DNA for the CDR3 is TGCGCCAGCAGCGCGGGGACGGCCTACAATGAGCAGTTCTTC. Its protein product is CASSAGTAYNEQFF.

V gene TRBV6-5 combines with J gene TRBJ2-5; tentative D call: TRBD1 (5 bases). Trimming cost V 7 bases and J 4 bases, with 13 bases left between them. This CDR3 has 13 amino acids. Germline assignment: CDR1 MNHEY and CDR2 SVGAGI. In nucleotides, the CDR3 is TGTGCCAGCACCGGACAATGGGGAGAGACCCAGTACTTC. Its protein is CASTGQWGETQYF.

V usage is TRBV5-8 and J usage is TRBJ2-2; D unclear. The CDR3 runs 15 residues. Between the trimmed V and J ends, which lost 0 bases and 5 bases, there was a span of 11 bases. Per the germline V gene, CDR1 is SGHTS and CDR2 is YDEGEE. CDR3 sequence (DNA): TGTGCCAGCAGCTTGGGCCAATACTCAACCGGGGAGCTGTTTTTT. The encoded protein is CASSLGQYSTGELFF.

V and J are TRBV18 and TRBJ2-3, with D uncertain. Deletions cut 0 bases from V and 1 base from J, with 8 bases between. This CDR3 comprises 15 residues. CDR1 and CDR2 from the germline V gene are KGHSH and LQKENI. This CDR3 is CASSPPNSGTDTQYF. In DNA form, the CDR3 reads TGTGCCAGCTCACCACCGAACAGCGGCACAGATACGCAGTATTTT.

The chain carries TRBV5-1 and TRBJ1-3; TRBD1 agrees at 10 bases. Germline CDR1 SGHRS, CDR2 YFSETQ. The CDR3 runs to 16 residues. V dropped 5 bases and J dropped 3; count of bases not matched to a gene: 8. The CDR3 DNA reads TGCGCCAGCAGGCCTTTGGACAGGGGGATTGGAAACACCATATATTTT. Translation: CASRPLDRGIGNTIYF.

This clone has a handful of counts. The CDR3 DNA reads TGTGCCAGCAGCGTAGGCCACCTATCCTACGAGCAGTACTTC. Its protein product is CASSVGHLSYEQYF. The gene calls are TRBV9 and TRBJ2-7, with no clear D. CDR3 length: 14 residues. With 0 bases removed from V and 1 base from J, the gap between germline ends came to 8 bases. The germline CDR1 and CDR2 sequences are SGDLS and YYNGEE.

The chain couples TRBV6-5 to TRBJ2-3; D unclear. The germline V gene encodes CDR1 MNHEY and CDR2 SVGAGI. CDR3 length: 16 amino acids. Trimming stripped 0 bases from V and 2 bases from J, with 12 bases between. CDR3 bases: TGTGCCAGCAGTTACTCGAGTCTAATTCCCACAGATACGCAGTATTTT. This translates into CASSYSSLIPTDTQYF.

V is TRBV4-2 and J is TRBJ1-5; D ambiguous. CDR3 size: 14 residues. Trimming left V 0 bases short and J 7 bases short, with 10 bases between. Germline CDR1 and CDR2: LGHNA and YNFKEQ. The DNA of the CDR3 is TGTGCCAGCAGCCAAGAGTTTCAAGGCCAGCCCCAGCATTTT. It is translated as CASSQEFQGQPQHF.

V usage is TRBV4-2 and J usage is TRBJ2-1; 7 bases map to TRBD1. CDR1 is LGHNA and CDR2 is YNFKEQ in the germline V gene. The junction had 3 bases not matched to a gene; V was cut back by 2 bases and J by 8 bases. CDR3 length equals 13 residues. In DNA form, the CDR3 reads TGTGCCAGCAGCCAACTTGGGACAGATGAGCAGTTCTTC. It codes for CASSQLGTDEQFF.

J is TRBJ2-1 and V is TRBV18; no clear D. Germline V gene sequence: CDR1 KGHSH, CDR2 LQKENI. With 6 bases removed from V and 5 bases from J, the gap between germline ends came to 8 bases. CDR3 size: 12 residues. The CDR3 spells CASSSVDNEQFF. In DNA, the CDR3 is TGTGCCAGCTCCAGTGTGGACAATGAGCAGTTCTTC.

The chain employs TRBV6-5 and TRBJ2-1; 11 positions match TRBD2. The V segment lost 2 bases and the J segment 7 bases; nucleotides outside the gene matches: 7. Germline CDR1 reads MNHEY; CDR2 reads SVGAGI. The CDR3 spans 16 residues. This CDR3 reads CASSYGGSGRGNEQFF. As DNA, the CDR3 is TGTGCCAGCAGTTACGGGGGTAGCGGGAGGGGTAATGAGCAGTTCTTC.

This clone has just a few counts. This chain links TRBV5-6 with TRBJ1-4; D is ambiguous. Germline-derived CDR1 and CDR2 are SGHDT and YYEEEE. V was trimmed by 1 base and J by 1 base, leaving 8 bases between them. This CDR3 region has 15 residues. In nucleotides, the CDR3 is TGTGCCAGCAGCTTGTTCCGGGGAACTAATGAAAAACTGTTTTTT. It is translated as CASSLFRGTNEKLFF.

The rearrangement joins TRBV19 to TRBJ2-7; tentative D call: TRBD1 (5 bases). This CDR3 is built from 14 residues. Trimming pared 5 bases from V and 9 bases from J, leaving 20 bases between. CDR1 is LNHDA and CDR2 is SQIVND in the germline V gene (reference sequence). In DNA, the CDR3 is TGTGCCAGTAGTCCAAGACAGTTCTACGATGGGCAGTACTTC. Protein sequence: CASSPRQFYDGQYF.

This clone was detected once. The chain uses TRBV11-2 and TRBJ2-7; D is unresolved. Germline values: CDR1 SGHAT, CDR2 FQNNGV. CDR3 length: 12 residues. V was cut by 0 bases and J by 7 bases, with 7 bases left in between. Written as DNA, the CDR3 is TGTGCCAGCAGCTTAGACCCATGGGAGCAGTACTTC. This translates into CASSLDPWEQYF.

The gene calls are TRBV13 and TRBJ2-5; 7 nucleotides agree with TRBD2. This CDR3 is 14 amino acids long. V gave up 5 bases and J gave up 4 bases; unmatched junction bases: 7. Germline V lookup: CDR1 PRHDT, CDR2 FYEKMQ (reference sequence). CDR3 loop: CASSLSGTVETQYF. CDR3 sequence (DNA): TGTGCCAGCAGCCTCAGCGGGACGGTAGAGACCCAGTACTTC.

J is TRBJ2-7 and V is TRBV7-9; unclear D gene. V was trimmed by 6 bases and J by 0 bases, leaving 12 bases between them. CDR1 and CDR2 (germline): SEHNR, FQNEAQ (reference sequence). The CDR3 consists of 14 residues. CDR3 residues: CASSSRSGSYEQYF. CDR3 nucleotides: TGTGCCAGCAGTTCAAGATCCGGCTCCTACGAGCAGTACTTC.

The chain has TRBV7-9 and TRBJ2-1; D assignment may be TRBD1 or TRBD2 (5 bases each). This CDR3 region has 15 residues. The V and J ends lost 5 bases and 6 bases respectively, with 17 bases between them. Per germline, CDR1 SEHNR and CDR2 FQNEAQ (reference sequence). CDR3 sequence reads: CASSDSGRSRNEQFF. The CDR3 bases are TGTGCCAGCAGCGACTCGGGGCGGTCCCGCAATGAGCAGTTCTTC. The full variable domain, in which reference TRBV7-9 and TRBJ2-1 provide the parts outside the CDR3, is DTGVSQNPRHKITKRGQNVTFRCDPISEHNRLYWYRQTLGQGPEFLTYFQNEAQLEKSRLLSDRFSAERPKGSFSTLEIQRTEQGDSAMYLCASSDSGRSRNEQFFGPGTRLTVL.

CDR3 residues: CASSYSIGQGRTEAFF. The CDR3 DNA is TGTGCCAGCAGTTACTCGATTGGGCAGGGGCGTACTGAAGCTTTCTTT. V usage is TRBV6-5 and J usage is TRBJ1-1, with a weak D call TRBD1 (6 bases). Germline lookup yields CDR1 MNHEY and CDR2 SVGAGI. V was trimmed by 0 bases and J by 5 bases, leaving 16 bases between them. The CDR3 runs to 16 residues.

This clone was picked up one time. The chain links TRBV29-1 to TRBJ1-3; D gene ambiguous. V was clipped by 7 bases and J by 1 base, with 11 bases between them. Germline CDR1 reads SQVTM; CDR2 reads ANQGSEA. This CDR3 region has 13 residues. This CDR3 reads CSAPGSSGNTIYF. The DNA for the CDR3 is TGCAGCGCCCCCGGATCGTCTGGAAACACCATATATTTT.

J is TRBJ1-6 and V is TRBV19; D unresolved. V lost 9 bases to trimming and J lost 7 bases, with 13 bases between them. This CDR3 is built from 13 residues. Germline V gene sequence: CDR1 LNHDA, CDR2 SQIVND (reference sequence). The DNA for the CDR3 is TGTGCCAGCTCCCAAGGGAAGAATTCACCCCTCCACTTT. Translation: CASSQGKNSPLHF.